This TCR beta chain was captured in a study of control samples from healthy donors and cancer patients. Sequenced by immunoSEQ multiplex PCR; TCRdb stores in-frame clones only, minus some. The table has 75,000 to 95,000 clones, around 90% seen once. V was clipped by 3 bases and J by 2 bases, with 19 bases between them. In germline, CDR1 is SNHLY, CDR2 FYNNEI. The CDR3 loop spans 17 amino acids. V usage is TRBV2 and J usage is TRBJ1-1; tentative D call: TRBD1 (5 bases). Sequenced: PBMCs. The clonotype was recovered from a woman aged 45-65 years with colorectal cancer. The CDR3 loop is CASSEMAWRTLNTEAFF. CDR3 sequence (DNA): TGTGCCAGCAGTGAGATGGCGTGGCGGACACTCAACACTGAAGCTTTCTTT.